This T cell receptor (beta chain) was recovered during a study of T cell responses to AZD1222 COVID-19 vaccine (dated by TCRdb to about 2021). Study-wide context: AZD1222 recipients with second doses at about 4 weeks or about 12 weeks were pooled, because spike-specific TCR depth and breadth did not differ between schedules. A total of 230 to 250 trial participants underwent TCR sequencing, of whom roughly 210 received two doses of AZD1222 and around 26 received two doses of the MenACWY control vaccine. Trial participants were enrolled into age subgroups of 18-55, 56-69 and 70-plus years, which contained approximately 150, 30 and 60 TCR-sequenced participants, respectively. Results the study describes overall, beyond this receptor: The vaccine-associated CD4 TCRs covered the entire spike protein, and the dominant responses fell in regions 160-218 and 743-854. Because no samples from the day 14 peak response were available, repertoires could be characterized only after the peak T cell response. Most participants were white British and females outnumbered males, and the authors suggested that clonal diversity may have been underestimated. Only a handful of AZD1222 recipients were SARS-CoV-2 seropositive at baseline, limiting conclusions about previously exposed vaccinees. After two AZD1222 doses, both the breadth and the depth of spike-specific TCRs were significantly higher than at day 0 and than in MenACWY recipients. Epitopes outside the regions mutated in the B.1.351 and B.1.1.7 variants were reportedly recognized by nearly half of the unique spike-specific TCRs. In the small 56-69-year group, the increase in depth fell short of significance, most likely because of low power.

Via the germline V gene, CDR1 is SGHTA and CDR2 FQGTGA. Counted from cysteine to phenylalanine, this CDR3 has 12 amino acids. Solely the CDR3 DNA is kept, with 36 bases framed from the first base. The trim is 5 bases for V and 7 bases for J, with a gap of 12 bases between the germline ends. The CDR3 regions of human TCRbeta chains were subjected to immunosequencing. On the study's bioinformatics: Repertoire TCRs were checked for matches against a reference library of SARS-CoV-2-specific TCRs that had been generated using the MIRA antigen-specificity platform. Breadth was defined as the fraction of unique TCRs that were SARS-CoV-2-associated. Depth was defined as the fraction of total T cells that were SARS-CoV-2-associated. Using the MIRA data, each spike-specific TCR was assigned both to the spike region to which the TCR was reactive and to a CD4 or CD8 class. Log10-transformed breadth and depth values were compared by one-way ANOVA with Sidak's multiple comparisons tests. TCRdb retrieved this table from immuneACCESS and kept in-frame rearrangements only. Not all clones are present; in checked studies, unresolved V genes account for under half, and no reason is known for the remainder. Clone size and the V and J calls come from that table; the DNA yielded D and trimming. Within this sample are 250,000 or so clones, with 80% to 95% of them counted one time only. The top ten clones comprise around 0.58% of the sample.

The sample's time point label, decoded: baseline before first vaccination. Samples from vaccinated people were obtained from the UK trials COV001 and COV002, which included a single-blind randomized controlled phase 2/3 trial of AZD1222 (ChAdOx1 nCoV-19) in healthy adults. For TCRbeta chain sequencing, PBMC samples were collected from trial participants at day 0 and at day 28 after the second dose. As to this clone: Its antigen target is currently unknown. Per-base qualities were not stored, and no clone one base away is much larger.

The TCR originated in an adult in good health. The sequenced sample was peripheral blood, obtained on day 0 of AZD1222 vaccination. In this chain, TRBV7-3 is recombined with TRBJ2-7, and the D gene may be TRBD2, 6 bases matching. In nucleotide form, the sequence is TGTGCCAGCAGCAAACCCGGGGGTGAGCAGTACTTC. This sequence encodes CASSKPGGEQYF. Outside the CDR3, residues come from the reference TRBV7-3 and TRBJ2-7 proteins, so the full variable domain is: GAGVSQTPSNKVTEKGKYVELRCDPISGHTALYWYRQSLGQGPEFLIYFQGTGAADDSGLPNDRFFAVRPEGSVSTLKIQRTERGDSAVYLCASSKPGGEQYFGPGTRLTVT.